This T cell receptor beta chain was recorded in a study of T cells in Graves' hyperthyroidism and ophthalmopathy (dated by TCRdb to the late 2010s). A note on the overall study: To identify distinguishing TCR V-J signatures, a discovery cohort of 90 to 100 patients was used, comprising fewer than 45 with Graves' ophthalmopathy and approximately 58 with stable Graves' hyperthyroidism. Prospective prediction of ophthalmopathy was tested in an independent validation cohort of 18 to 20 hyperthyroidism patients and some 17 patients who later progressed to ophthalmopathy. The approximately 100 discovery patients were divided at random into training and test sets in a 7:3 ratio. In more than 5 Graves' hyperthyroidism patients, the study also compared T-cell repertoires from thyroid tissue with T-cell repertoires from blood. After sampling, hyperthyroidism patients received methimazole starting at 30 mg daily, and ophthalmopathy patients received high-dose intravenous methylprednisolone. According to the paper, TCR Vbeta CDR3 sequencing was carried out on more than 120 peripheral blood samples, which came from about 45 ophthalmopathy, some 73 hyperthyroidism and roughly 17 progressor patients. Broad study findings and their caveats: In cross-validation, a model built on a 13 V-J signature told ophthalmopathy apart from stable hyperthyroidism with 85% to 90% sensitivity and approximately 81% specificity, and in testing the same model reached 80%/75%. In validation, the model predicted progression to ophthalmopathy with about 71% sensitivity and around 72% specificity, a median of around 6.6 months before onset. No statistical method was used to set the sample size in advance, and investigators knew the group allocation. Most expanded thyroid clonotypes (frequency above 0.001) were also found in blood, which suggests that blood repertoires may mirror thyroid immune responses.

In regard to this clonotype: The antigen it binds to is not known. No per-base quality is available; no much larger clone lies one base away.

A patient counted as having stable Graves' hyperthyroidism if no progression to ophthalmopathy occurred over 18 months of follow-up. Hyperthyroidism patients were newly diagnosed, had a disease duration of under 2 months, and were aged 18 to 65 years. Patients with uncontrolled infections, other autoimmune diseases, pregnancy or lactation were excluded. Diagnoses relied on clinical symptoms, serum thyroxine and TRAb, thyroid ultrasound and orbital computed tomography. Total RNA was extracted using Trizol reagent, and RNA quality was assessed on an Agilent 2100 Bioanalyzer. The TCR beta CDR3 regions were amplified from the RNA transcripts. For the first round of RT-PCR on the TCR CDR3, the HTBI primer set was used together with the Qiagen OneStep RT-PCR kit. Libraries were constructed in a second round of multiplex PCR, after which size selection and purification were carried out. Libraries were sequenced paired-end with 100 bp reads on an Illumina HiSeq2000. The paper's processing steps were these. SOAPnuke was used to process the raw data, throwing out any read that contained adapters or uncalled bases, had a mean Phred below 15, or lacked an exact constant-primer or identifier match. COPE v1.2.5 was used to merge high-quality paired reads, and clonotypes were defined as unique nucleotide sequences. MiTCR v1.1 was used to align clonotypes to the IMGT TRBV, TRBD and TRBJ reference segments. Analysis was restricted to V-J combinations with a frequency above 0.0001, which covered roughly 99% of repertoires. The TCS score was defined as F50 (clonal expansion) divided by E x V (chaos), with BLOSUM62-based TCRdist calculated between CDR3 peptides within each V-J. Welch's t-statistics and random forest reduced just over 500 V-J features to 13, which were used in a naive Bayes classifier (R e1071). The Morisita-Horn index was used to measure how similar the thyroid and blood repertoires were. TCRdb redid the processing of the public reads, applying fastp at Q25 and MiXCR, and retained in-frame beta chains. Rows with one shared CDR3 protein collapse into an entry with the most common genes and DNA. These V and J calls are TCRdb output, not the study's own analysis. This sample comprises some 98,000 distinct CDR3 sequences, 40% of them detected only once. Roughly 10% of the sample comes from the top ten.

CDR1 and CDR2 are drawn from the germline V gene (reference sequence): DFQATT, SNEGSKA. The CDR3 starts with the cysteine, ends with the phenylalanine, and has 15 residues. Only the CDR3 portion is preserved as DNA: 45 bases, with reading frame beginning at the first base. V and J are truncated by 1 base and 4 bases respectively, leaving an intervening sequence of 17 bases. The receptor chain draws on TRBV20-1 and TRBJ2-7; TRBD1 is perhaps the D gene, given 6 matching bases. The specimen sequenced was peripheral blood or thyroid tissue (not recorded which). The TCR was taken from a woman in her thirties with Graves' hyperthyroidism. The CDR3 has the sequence CSARVWGLAGYEQYF. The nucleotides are TGCAGTGCTAGAGTTTGGGGGCTAGCTGGGTACGAGCAGTACTTC.